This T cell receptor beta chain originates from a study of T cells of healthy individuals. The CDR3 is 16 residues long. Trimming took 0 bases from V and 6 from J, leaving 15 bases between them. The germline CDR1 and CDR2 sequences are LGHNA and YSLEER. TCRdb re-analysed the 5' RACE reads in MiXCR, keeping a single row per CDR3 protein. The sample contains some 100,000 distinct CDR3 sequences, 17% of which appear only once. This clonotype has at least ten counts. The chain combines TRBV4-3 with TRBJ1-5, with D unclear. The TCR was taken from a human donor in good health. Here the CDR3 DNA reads TGCGCCAGCAGCCAAGATCCCGGGGAGGTGGGTCAGCCCCAGCATTTT. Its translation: CASSQDPGEVGQPQHF.